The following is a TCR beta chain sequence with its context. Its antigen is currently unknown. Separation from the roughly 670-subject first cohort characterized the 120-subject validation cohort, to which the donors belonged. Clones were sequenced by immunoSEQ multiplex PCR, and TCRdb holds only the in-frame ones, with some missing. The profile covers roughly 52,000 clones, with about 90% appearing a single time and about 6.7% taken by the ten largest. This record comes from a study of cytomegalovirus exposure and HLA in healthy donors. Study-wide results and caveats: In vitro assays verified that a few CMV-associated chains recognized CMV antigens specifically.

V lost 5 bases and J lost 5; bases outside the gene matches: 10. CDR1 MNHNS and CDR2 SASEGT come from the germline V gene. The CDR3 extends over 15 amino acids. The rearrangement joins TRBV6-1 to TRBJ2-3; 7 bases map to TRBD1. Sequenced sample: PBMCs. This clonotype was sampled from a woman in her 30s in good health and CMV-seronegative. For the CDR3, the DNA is TGTGCCAGCAGTCCACAGGGGTGGGTGGGAGATACGCAGTATTTT. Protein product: CASSPQGWVGDTQYF.